This paragraph reports one T cell receptor beta chain. Antigen specificity is unknown. Germline trimming cut 5 bases from V and 0 bases from J; bases unmatched to any gene: 3. This CDR3 is 16 amino acids long. Germline CDR1 SGHAT, CDR2 FQNNGV. Here immunoSEQ multiplex PCR was the method, and the copy in TCRdb shows in-frame clones only, minus some. The sample carries 600,000 to 800,000 clones, around 77% recorded once. This sample is part of a study of shared clonotypes between healthy human individuals. Findings and caveats of the study: On the whole, naive subsets had larger estimated richness than memory subsets had.

Input material: memory CD4+ T cells sorted from blood. Specified subset: CD45RA-negative fraction. This TCR derives from a woman in her twenties or thirties in good health. The genes are TRBV11-2 and TRBJ2-2, with 10 nucleotides matching TRBD2. Written as DNA, the CDR3 is TGTGCCAGCAGCCCAAGCGGGAGGGCGAACACCGGGGAGCTGTTTTTT. It codes for CASSPSGRANTGELFF.